Below are 27 T cell receptor beta chains sequenced from a single sample in a study of radiation and T cells in renal cell carcinoma. The assay was immunoSEQ multiplex PCR, and TCRdb's table has in-frame clones only and misses some. The top ten clones hold more than 2% of a sample with more than 60,000 clones, 70% to 90% of them seen once. As to time point: blood 4 weeks post-SBRT, at nephrectomy. The treatment: 15 Gy SBRT to primary tumor, nephrectomy 4 weeks later. The sequences come from blood, collected from a patient whose treatment included radiotherapy and nephrectomy. The receptor set was obtained from a woman in her sixties with renal cell carcinoma.

This clone has only a few counts. The genes are TRBV4-3 and TRBJ1-1; a weak D match, TRBD1 (5 bases). Germline loops: CDR1 LGHNA, CDR2 YSLEER. The V and J ends lost 4 bases and 5 bases respectively, with 11 bases between them. The CDR3 is made up of 13 amino acids. The CDR3 bases are TGCGCCAGCAGCCTCGGCGAGGGGACTGAAGCTTTCTTT. Its protein is CASSLGEGTEAFF.

This clone was seen only a few times. V gene TRBV10-1 combines with J gene TRBJ2-7; D could derive from TRBD1 or TRBD2 (5 bases each). Trimming stripped 5 bases from V and 2 bases from J, with 13 bases between. The length of the CDR3 is 14 residues. Germline CDR1 reads WNHNN; CDR2 reads SYGVQD (reference sequence). Here the CDR3 DNA reads TGCGCCAGCAGTCTTAGACCGGGGCCCTACGAGCAGTACTTC. Translation: CASSLRPGPYEQYF.

The chain links TRBV18 to TRBJ1-5, with TRBD1 matching 10 bases. The trim removed 5 bases at V and 5 bases at J, leaving 9 bases unmatched. Germline values: CDR1 KGHSH, CDR2 LQKENI. This CDR3 is built from 16 residues. As DNA, the CDR3 is TGTGCCAGCTCAGCCCGGGACAGGGGTCTTCATCAGCCCCAGCATTTT. It is translated as CASSARDRGLHQPQHF.

The rearrangement uses TRBV7-2 and TRBJ2-7, with D tentatively TRBD2 (6 bases). The germline gives CDR1 SGHTA, CDR2 FQGNSA. Trimming removed 5 bases from V and 2 bases from J, with 19 bases in between. The CDR3 spans 16 residues. CDR3 nucleotides: TGTGCCAGCAGCCCAGTGTCCTTAGGAGGGGCCTACGAGCAGTACTTC. Protein product: CASSPVSLGGAYEQYF.

This clone has just one count. The V gene is TRBV19, the J gene TRBJ1-2; no clear D. Trimming removed 2 bases at V and 3 bases at J, with 7 bases between. CDR3 length equals 13 residues. CDR1 and CDR2 from the germline V gene are LNHDA and SQIVND (reference sequence). The CDR3 protein is CASSIMGDYGYTF. The CDR3 DNA is TGTGCCAGTAGTATAATGGGAGACTATGGCTACACCTTC. Full variable domain (remainder filled in from reference TRBV19 and TRBJ1-2): DGGITQSPKYLFRKEGQNVTLSCEQNLNHDAMYWYRQDPGQGLRLIYYSQIVNDFQKGDIAEGYSVSREKKESFPLTVTSAQKNPTAFYLCASSIMGDYGYTFGSGTRLTVV.

This chain links TRBV2 with TRBJ1-6; D is undetermined. Between the trimmed V and J ends, which lost 6 bases and 11 bases, there was a span of 11 bases. CDR1 is SNHLY, CDR2 FYNNEI, per germline. The CDR3 is made up of 12 amino acids. In DNA form, the CDR3 reads TGTGCCAGCAGACTGGGTAGGACACCCCTCCACTTT. This codes for CASRLGRTPLHF.

In its sample, this clone was seen many times. This chain uses TRBV28 with TRBJ1-2; D remains ambiguous. The germline V gene has CDR1 MDHEN and CDR2 SYDVKM. This CDR3 comprises 12 residues. Trimming pared 0 bases from V and 7 bases from J, leaving 6 bases between. CDR3 DNA sequence: TGTGCCAGCAGTTTATGGGAGGGTGGCTACACCTTC. Its translation: CASSLWEGGYTF.

The chain employs TRBV7-8 and TRBJ1-5, with TRBD1 matching 8 bases. CDR1 is SGHVS and CDR2 is FQNEAQ in the germline V gene. The CDR3 is 17 amino acids. V dropped 2 bases and J dropped 7; count of bases not matched to a gene: 13. The CDR3, as DNA: TGTGCCAGCAGCTTATCTTGGTCAGGGGGCGGAGGACAGCCCCAGCATTTT. This encodes CASSLSWSGGGGQPQHF.

The J gene is TRBJ2-2, the V gene TRBV5-1, with D perhaps TRBD1 or TRBD2 (6 bases each). Trimming removed 2 bases at V and 4 bases at J, with 12 bases between. The CDR3 totals 15 residues. Germline values: CDR1 SGHRS, CDR2 YFSETQ. The chain's CDR3 is CASSLAGDSTGELFF. CDR3 coding DNA: TGCGCCAGCAGCTTAGCAGGGGACTCCACCGGGGAGCTGTTTTTT.

This clone has only one observation. Lacking the conserved final phenylalanine or tryptophan, this CDR3 likely reflects a read error. The rearrangement uses TRBV14 and TRBJ2-7; tentatively, D is TRBD2 (6 bases). CDR3 length: 14 residues. In germline, CDR1 is SGHDN, CDR2 FVKESK. V was cut by 4 bases and J by 3 bases, with 13 bases left in between. The CDR3 protein is CASSRTGTGYEQYL. The CDR3 DNA is TGTGCCAGCAGCCGTACCGGGACTGGCTACGAGCAGTACCTC.

The V gene is TRBV6-6, the J gene TRBJ2-1; 7 positions match TRBD1. Trimming at V came to 11 bases and at J to 2 bases, leaving 9 bases not matched to a gene. Germline loops: CDR1 MNHNY, CDR2 SVGAGI (reference sequence). The CDR3 has 14 residues. CDR3 region: CASGRGGAYNEQFF. The CDR3 DNA reads as TGTGCCTCTGGGAGAGGGGGCGCCTACAATGAGCAGTTCTTC.

The chain is built from TRBV5-6 and TRBJ1-4; D gene ambiguous. V lost 1 base and J 5 bases, leaving 3 bases between the germline ends. CDR1 is SGHDT, CDR2 YYEEEE, per germline. The CDR3 length is 12 residues. As DNA, the CDR3 is TGTGCCAGCAGCTTGCGGAATGAAAAACTGTTTTTT. It is translated as CASSLRNEKLFF.

The chain employs TRBV5-4 and TRBJ2-7; D is unclear. This CDR3 is 13 amino acids long. Germline V lookup: CDR1 SGHNT, CDR2 YYREEE (reference sequence). The ends were cut back, 4 bases at V and 3 bases at J, with 11 bases in the middle. CDR3: CASSLLTDYEQYF. CDR3 DNA sequence: TGTGCCAGCAGCCTACTGACCGACTACGAGCAGTACTTC. Complete variable domain (other parts from reference TRBV5-4 and TRBJ2-7): ETGVTQSPTHLIKTRGQQVTLRCSSQSGHNTVSWYQQALGQGPQFIFQYYREEENGRGNFPPRFSGLQFPNYSSELNVNALELDDSALYLCASSLLTDYEQYFGPGTRLTVT.

The rearrangement links TRBV6-5 to TRBJ2-2; tentatively, D is TRBD2 (5 bases). V was pared by 8 bases and J by 5 bases, with 15 bases between. The CDR3 is 14 residues long. The germline V gene has CDR1 MNHEY and CDR2 SVGAGI. The CDR3 DNA reads as TGTGCCAGCCACACGGGGTTAATAACCGGGGAGCTGTTTTTT. Translated: CASHTGLITGELFF.

This clone occurred once. The gene calls are TRBV6-5 and TRBJ2-7; TRBD1 is a possible D gene (6 bases). The germline V and J ends were trimmed by 2 bases and 3 bases, with 11 bases remaining between them. The germline CDR1 and CDR2 sequences are MNHEY and SVGAGI. The length of the CDR3 is 14 residues. CDR3 sequence reads: CASSYVQGFYEQYF. The CDR3 region has the DNA TGTGCCAGCAGTTACGTACAGGGTTTCTACGAGCAGTACTTC.

This clone was seen only a few times. This sequence joins TRBV30 and TRBJ2-2; D is possibly TRBD1 (6 bases). The germline V and J ends were trimmed by 3 bases and 5 bases, with 16 bases remaining between them. The CDR3 consists of 15 residues. CDR1 is GTSNPN, CDR2 SVGIG, per germline (reference sequence). The CDR3 spells CAWRPRRGPTGELFF. CDR3 DNA: TGTGCCTGGAGGCCCCGCAGGGGACCTACCGGGGAGCTGTTTTTT. The full variable domain, in which reference TRBV30 and TRBJ2-2 provide the parts outside the CDR3, is SQTIHQWPATLVQPVGSPLSLECTVEGTSNPNLYWYRQAAGRGLQLLFYSVGIGQISSEVPQNLSASRPQDRQFILSSKKLLLSDSGFYLCAWRPRRGPTGELFFGEGSRLTVL.

This sequence joins TRBV19 and TRBJ1-5; TRBD1 matches at 9 bases. This CDR3 spans 15 amino acids. Per the germline V gene, CDR1 is LNHDA and CDR2 is SQIVND (reference sequence). J was trimmed by 2 bases and V by 9 bases; bases with no gene match: 8. The chain's CDR3 is CASRGGQGGNQPQHF. CDR3 sequence (DNA): TGTGCCAGCAGGGGGGGACAGGGCGGCAATCAGCCCCAGCATTTT.

The chain has TRBV7-2 and TRBJ2-1; 13 nucleotides line up with TRBD2. The V gene's germline CDR1 is SGHTA and CDR2 FQGNSA. There are 15 residues in the CDR3. V dropped 6 bases and J dropped 5; count of bases not matched to a gene: 4. The DNA for the CDR3 is TGTGCCAGCAGTCGGACTAGCGGGAGAAACAATGAGCAGTTCTTC. Its translation is CASSRTSGRNNEQFF.

This clone was detected once. V gene TRBV27 combines with J gene TRBJ2-7; 12 positions agree with TRBD2. Germline V gene sequence: CDR1 MNHEY, CDR2 SMNVEV (reference sequence). V shed 1 base, J shed 7 bases, and the junction held 5 bases outside the gene matches. CDR3 length: 15 amino acids. CDR3 amino acids: CASSLYGLAGREQYF. In DNA, the CDR3 is TGTGCCAGCAGTTTATACGGACTAGCGGGAAGGGAGCAGTACTTC.

The J gene is TRBJ2-7, the V gene TRBV7-9; 7 nucleotides match TRBD2. V lost 8 bases, J lost 2 bases, and 9 bases stayed unmatched. Per germline, CDR1 SEHNR and CDR2 FQNEAQ (reference sequence). The CDR3 runs 14 residues. This CDR3 reads CASAGRESPYEQYF. The CDR3 DNA is TGTGCCAGCGCGGGGAGGGAATCCCCCTACGAGCAGTACTTC. The full variable domain, in which reference TRBV7-9 and TRBJ2-7 provide the parts outside the CDR3, is DTGVSQNPRHKITKRGQNVTFRCDPISEHNRLYWYRQTLGQGPEFLTYFQNEAQLEKSRLLSDRFSAERPKGSFSTLEIQRTEQGDSAMYLCASAGRESPYEQYFGPGTRLTVT.

V and J are TRBV7-9 and TRBJ1-4; D is perhaps TRBD1 (6 bases). The CDR3 totals 15 residues. The germline V gene encodes CDR1 SEHNR and CDR2 FQNEAQ (reference sequence). V lost 5 bases, J lost 6 bases, and 16 bases lay in between. The CDR3 nucleotides are TGTGCCAGCAGCAACTGGGGGCGGCCGGATGAAAAACTGTTTTTT. This codes for CASSNWGRPDEKLFF.

The chain employs TRBV10-3 and TRBJ1-1; tentatively, D is TRBD1 (5 bases). This CDR3 has 13 amino acids. Germline values: CDR1 ENHRY, CDR2 SYGVKD. Between the trimmed V and J ends, which lost 10 bases and 5 bases, there was a span of 17 bases. CDR3 DNA sequence: TGTGCCACCTCCTTGCAGGAGGGGACTGAAGCTTTCTTT. Translated: CATSLQEGTEAFF.

The gene calls are TRBV4-1 and TRBJ1-2; TRBD1 aligns across 7 bases. CDR1 and CDR2 from the germline V gene are MGHRA and YSYEKL. This CDR3 region has 15 residues. V dropped 0 bases and J dropped 6; count of bases not matched to a gene: 7. DNA of the CDR3: TGCGCCAGCAGCCAAGACCAGGGGGAGTGGAATGGCTACACCTTC. Amino acid sequence: CASSQDQGEWNGYTF.

The V and J genes are TRBV6-6 and TRBJ1-4; TRBD1 matches 11 bases. The CDR3 has 15 amino acids. Trimming removed 5 bases from V and 7 bases from J; junction bases left unmatched: 6. CDR1 and CDR2 (germline): MNHNY, SVGAGI (reference sequence). The CDR3 sequence: CASSPRDRGSEKLFF. Written as DNA, the CDR3 is TGTGCCAGCAGTCCCCGGGACAGGGGGAGTGAAAAACTGTTTTTT.

This clone appeared a few times. CDR3 in amino acids: CASSAREDRDSYEQYF. As DNA, the CDR3 is TGTGCCAGCAGCGCCCGGGAGGACAGGGACTCCTACGAGCAGTACTTC. The chain joins TRBV9 to TRBJ2-7; the D gene is possibly TRBD1 (8 bases). V lost 3 bases, J lost 0 bases, and 16 bases lay in between. The V gene's germline CDR1 is SGDLS and CDR2 YYNGEE. The CDR3 is 16 amino acids.

The count of this clone is one. The chain links TRBV27 to TRBJ2-5; 9 positions match TRBD2. V was pared by 2 bases and J by 4 bases, with 5 bases of the junction left unmatched. Germline CDR1 MNHEY, CDR2 SMNVEV (reference sequence). The CDR3 totals 15 residues. This CDR3 reads CASSLGGGAGETQYF. In nucleotides, the CDR3 is TGTGCCAGCAGTTTAGGCGGGGGGGCCGGAGAGACCCAGTACTTC.

This sequence joins TRBV5-1 and TRBJ2-7; 9 nucleotides agree with TRBD1. Germline V lookup: CDR1 SGHRS, CDR2 YFSETQ. The CDR3 totals 15 residues. J gave up 2 bases and V 2 bases, and 5 bases lay outside the gene matches. CDR3 amino acids: CASSLQGAETYEQYF. The CDR3 DNA follows: TGCGCCAGCAGCTTACAGGGGGCTGAGACCTACGAGCAGTACTTC. Looking up the rest from reference TRBV5-1 and TRBJ2-7 gives the full variable domain: KAGVTQTPRYLIKTRGQQVTLSCSPISGHRSVSWYQQTPGQGLQFLFEYFSETQRNKGNFPGRFSGRQFSNSRSEMNVSTLELGDSALYLCASSLQGAETYEQYFGPGTRLTVT.